This TCR beta chain was captured in a study of neoadjuvant anti-PD-1 for oral cavity cancer. CDR1 and CDR2 from the germline V gene are SGHRS and YFSETQ. The CDR3 sequence is 14 residues long. Trimming cost V 2 bases and J 4 bases; bases outside gene matches: 5. Some clones are missing from TCRdb's copy, which holds only in-frame ones; the method was immunoSEQ multiplex PCR. The table lists about 15,000 clones, about 64% of them singletons. This receptor was identified in a person aged 40-85 years with oral cavity squamous cell carcinoma. This chain connects TRBV5-1 to TRBJ1-1, with 7 positions matching TRBD1. The specimen comprised PBMCs, sampled before nivolumab (anti-PD-1) treatment. The CDR3 region is CASSLSGQVTEAFF. In DNA, the CDR3 is TGCGCCAGCAGCTTATCCGGACAGGTCACTGAAGCTTTCTTT. Complete variable domain (other parts from reference TRBV5-1 and TRBJ1-1): KAGVTQTPRYLIKTRGQQVTLSCSPISGHRSVSWYQQTPGQGLQFLFEYFSETQRNKGNFPGRFSGRQFSNSRSEMNVSTLELGDSALYLCASSLSGQVTEAFFGQGTRLTVV.